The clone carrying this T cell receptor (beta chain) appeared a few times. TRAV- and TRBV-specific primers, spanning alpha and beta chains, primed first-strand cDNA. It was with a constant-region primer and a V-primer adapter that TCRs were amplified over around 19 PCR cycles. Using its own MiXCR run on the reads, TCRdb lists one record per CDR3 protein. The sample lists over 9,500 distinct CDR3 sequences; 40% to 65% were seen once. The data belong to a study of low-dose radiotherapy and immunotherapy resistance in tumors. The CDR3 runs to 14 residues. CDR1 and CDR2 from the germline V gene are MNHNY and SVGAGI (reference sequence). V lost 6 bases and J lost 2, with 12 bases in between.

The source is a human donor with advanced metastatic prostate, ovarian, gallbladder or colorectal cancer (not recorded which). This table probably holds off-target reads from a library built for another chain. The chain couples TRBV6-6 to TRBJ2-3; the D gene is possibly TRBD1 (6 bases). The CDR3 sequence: CASSLRTDTDTQYF. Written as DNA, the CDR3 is TGTGCCAGCAGCCTCAGGACAGACACAGATACGCAGTATTTT.